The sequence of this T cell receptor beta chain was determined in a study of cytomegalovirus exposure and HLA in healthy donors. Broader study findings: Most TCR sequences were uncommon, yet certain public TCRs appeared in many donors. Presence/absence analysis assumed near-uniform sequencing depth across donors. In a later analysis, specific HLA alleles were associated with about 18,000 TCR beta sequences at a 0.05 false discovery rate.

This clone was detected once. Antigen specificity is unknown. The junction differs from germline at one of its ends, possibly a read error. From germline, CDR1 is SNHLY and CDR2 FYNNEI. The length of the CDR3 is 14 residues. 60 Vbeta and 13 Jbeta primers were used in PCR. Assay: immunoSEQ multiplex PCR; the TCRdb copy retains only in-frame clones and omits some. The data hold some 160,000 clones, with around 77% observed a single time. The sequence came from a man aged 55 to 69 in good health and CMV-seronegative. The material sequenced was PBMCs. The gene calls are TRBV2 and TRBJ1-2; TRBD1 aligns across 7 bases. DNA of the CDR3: TGTGCCAGCAGCGAGGACAGGATCCACTATGGCTGCCCCTTC. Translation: CASSEDRIHYGCPF.